Presented here are 3 T cell receptor beta chains from one specimen sequenced in a study of beta chain features in type 1 diabetes. Every isolated RNA sample was fully reverse transcribed, so sequencing captured expressed TCRB transcripts. Produced via immunoSEQ multiplex PCR; TCRdb's table is partial and in-frame only. The sample holds around 58,000 clones; over 50% are singletons and the top ten take 2.2%. Material for sequencing was Tregs from blood. Receptor source: a woman aged 18-35 years in good health.

J is TRBJ2-7 and V is TRBV6-5; 11 nucleotides align to TRBD2. CDR1 and CDR2 (germline): MNHEY, SVGAGI. CDR3 size: 14 residues. Trimming removed 6 bases from V and 6 bases from J; junction bases left unmatched: 7. In DNA form, the CDR3 reads TGTGCCAGCAGCACCGGGACTAGCGGAGGCGAGCAGTACTTC. It codes for CASSTGTSGGEQYF.

This clone showed up just a few times. The rearrangement uses TRBV18 and TRBJ2-2; TRBD1 matches 10 bases. The CDR3 is 16 residues long. The trim removed 0 bases at V and 5 bases at J, leaving 3 bases unmatched. Germline CDR1 reads KGHSH; CDR2 reads LQKENI. This chain's CDR3 is CASSPPTGGGTGELFF. CDR3 coding DNA: TGTGCCAGCTCACCACCGACAGGGGGCGGAACCGGGGAGCTGTTTTTT. Filled out from reference TRBV18 and TRBJ2-2, the complete variable domain reads NAGVMQNPRHLVRRRGQEARLRCSPMKGHSHVYWYRQLPEEGLKFMVYLQKENIIDESGMPKERFSAEFPKEGPSILRIQQVVRGDSAAYFCASSPPTGGGTGELFFGEGSRLTVL.

This clone occurred a few times. V gene TRBV4-2 combines with J gene TRBJ1-5; D might be TRBD1 (6 bases). CDR1 is LGHNA and CDR2 is YNFKEQ in the germline V gene. Trimming removed 0 bases at V and 4 bases at J, with 7 bases between. The CDR3 totals 14 residues. CDR3 nucleotides: TGTGCCAGCAGCCAAGACAGGGGAAATCAGCCCCAGCATTTT. This encodes CASSQDRGNQPQHF.